A selection of T cell receptor beta chains follows, all from one sample in a study of blood T cell repertoires in COVID-19. The assay was immunoSEQ multiplex PCR, and TCRdb's table has in-frame clones only and misses some. The sample lists approximately 240,000 clones; 87% were seen once. Material for sequencing was peripheral blood. All receptors derive from a woman younger than 35 who had recovered from COVID-19. CDR3s include the opening cysteine and the closing phenylalanine or tryptophan. Fields, in order: D gene, clone size, J gene, V gene, CDR3 protein, CDR3 DNA. A D gene is named only where the DNA matches it firmly. Not all rows give a size; the values are once, few, many and, for expanded clones, a class.

d_call: TRBD2; clone_size: NA; j_call: TRBJ2-7; v_call: TRBV27; cdr3_aa: CASSSGTHIYEQYF; cdr3_nt: TGTGCCAGCAGTAGCGGGACGCACATCTACGAGCAGTACTTC
d_call: NA; clone_size: NA; j_call: TRBJ2-2; v_call: TRBV6-5; cdr3_aa: CASSYSGTNTGELFF; cdr3_nt: TGTGCCAGCAGTTACTCAGGGACTAACACCGGGGAGCTGTTTTTT
d_call: TRBD2; clone_size: NA; j_call: TRBJ2-3; v_call: TRBV10-3; cdr3_aa: CAIRTSSTDTQYF; cdr3_nt: TGTGCCATCAGGACTAGCAGCACAGATACGCAGTATTTT
d_call: NA; clone_size: NA; j_call: TRBJ2-1; v_call: TRBV27; cdr3_aa: CASSLTIYNEQFF; cdr3_nt: TGTGCCAGCAGCCTGACTATCTACAATGAGCAGTTCTTC
d_call: NA; clone_size: NA; j_call: TRBJ1-4; v_call: TRBV9; cdr3_aa: CASRRRRKGREKLFF; cdr3_nt: TGTGCCAGCAGGCGTAGGCGGAAAGGGAGGGAAAAACTGTTTTTT
d_call: NA; clone_size: NA; j_call: TRBJ1-2; v_call: TRBV12-3/TRBV12-4; cdr3_aa: CASSFSFYGYTF; cdr3_nt: TGTGCCAGCAGTTTCTCTTTCTATGGCTACACCTTC
d_call: NA; clone_size: NA; j_call: TRBJ2-7; v_call: TRBV4-1; cdr3_aa: CASSQDSGYEQYF; cdr3_nt: TGCGCCAGCAGCCAAGACAGTGGTTACGAGCAGTACTTC
d_call: NA; clone_size: NA; j_call: TRBJ2-7; v_call: TRBV4-2; cdr3_aa: CASSQAEVLYEQYF; cdr3_nt: TGTGCCAGCAGCCAAGCCGAGGTTCTCTACGAGCAGTACTTC
d_call: TRBD2; clone_size: NA; j_call: TRBJ2-7; v_call: TRBV30; cdr3_aa: CAWSGVGGAAPYEQYF; cdr3_nt: TGTGCCTGGAGTGGGGTCGGGGGGGCTGCCCCCTACGAGCAGTACTTC
d_call: TRBD2; clone_size: NA; j_call: TRBJ2-2; v_call: TRBV19; cdr3_aa: CASSRGTSETGELFF; cdr3_nt: TGTGCCAGTAGTAGAGGGACTAGCGAAACCGGGGAGCTGTTTTTT
d_call: NA; clone_size: NA; j_call: TRBJ2-7; v_call: TRBV4-2; cdr3_aa: CASSLVPAETYEQYF; cdr3_nt: TGTGCCAGCAGCCTAGTCCCGGCGGAAACCTACGAGCAGTACTTC
d_call: NA; clone_size: NA; j_call: TRBJ2-1; v_call: TRBV7-3; cdr3_aa: CASSLTPGKWGEQFF; cdr3_nt: TGTGCCAGCAGCTTAACCCCGGGAAAGTGGGGTGAGCAGTTCTTC
d_call: NA; clone_size: NA; j_call: TRBJ2-7; v_call: TRBV4-1; cdr3_aa: CASSQDPGGFSYEQYF; cdr3_nt: TGCGCCAGCAGCCAAGACCCCGGAGGGTTCTCCTACGAGCAGTACTTC
d_call: NA; clone_size: NA; j_call: TRBJ1-2; v_call: TRBV9; cdr3_aa: CASSAGGAREGYTF; cdr3_nt: TGTGCCAGCAGCGCGGGGGGGGCGCGAGAGGGCTACACCTTC
d_call: NA; clone_size: NA; j_call: TRBJ1-6; v_call: TRBV5-1; cdr3_aa: CASSLGSVIPNSPLHF; cdr3_nt: TGCGCCAGCAGCTTGGGGTCGGTAATTCCTAATTCACCCCTCCACTTT
d_call: TRBD1; clone_size: NA; j_call: TRBJ1-5; v_call: TRBV7-2; cdr3_aa: CASSLGRDSGPQHF; cdr3_nt: TGTGCCAGCAGCTTAGGTAGGGACAGCGGGCCCCAGCATTTT
d_call: TRBD1; clone_size: NA; j_call: TRBJ1-1; v_call: TRBV6-5; cdr3_aa: CASLGQGNTEAFF; cdr3_nt: TGTGCCTCCCTCGGACAGGGAAACACTGAAGCTTTCTTT
d_call: NA; clone_size: NA; j_call: TRBJ1-1; v_call: TRBV9; cdr3_aa: CASSVGGDTEAFF; cdr3_nt: TGTGCCAGCAGCGTAGGGGGCGACACTGAAGCTTTCTTT
d_call: TRBD2; clone_size: once; j_call: TRBJ2-1; v_call: TRBV5-6; cdr3_aa: CASSISSGRVHEQFF; cdr3_nt: TGTGCCAGCAGCATCTCTAGCGGGAGGGTCCATGAGCAGTTCTTC
d_call: TRBD1; clone_size: NA; j_call: TRBJ1-1; v_call: TRBV30; cdr3_aa: CAVRDRASEAFF; cdr3_nt: TGTGCCGTAAGAGACAGGGCCTCTGAAGCTTTCTTT
d_call: TRBD1; clone_size: NA; j_call: TRBJ1-2; v_call: TRBV5-6; cdr3_aa: CASSLTGGEGYTF; cdr3_nt: TGTGCCAGCAGCTTAACAGGGGGTGAAGGCTACACCTTC
d_call: TRBD2; clone_size: NA; j_call: TRBJ2-1; v_call: TRBV4-1; cdr3_aa: CASSQGAGGFDEQFF; cdr3_nt: TGCGCCAGCAGCCAAGGTGCGGGAGGGTTCGATGAGCAGTTCTTC
d_call: TRBD1; clone_size: NA; j_call: TRBJ1-6; v_call: TRBV30; cdr3_aa: CAWSVGDRGSPLHF; cdr3_nt: TGTGCCTGGAGTGTAGGGGACAGGGGGTCACCCCTCCACTTT
d_call: TRBD1; clone_size: NA; j_call: TRBJ1-1; v_call: TRBV4-1; cdr3_aa: CASSHLGQGAGDTEAFF; cdr3_nt: TGCGCCAGCAGCCACCTCGGACAGGGGGCGGGGGACACTGAAGCTTTCTTT
d_call: TRBD2; clone_size: NA; j_call: TRBJ2-7; v_call: TRBV7-2; cdr3_aa: CASSPTSGGFYEQYF; cdr3_nt: TGTGCCAGCAGCCCCACTAGCGGGGGTTTCTACGAGCAGTACTTC
d_call: NA; clone_size: NA; j_call: TRBJ1-4; v_call: TRBV5-1; cdr3_aa: CASSLAGAGGEKLFF; cdr3_nt: TGCGCCAGCAGCTTGGCAGGGGCGGGTGGTGAAAAACTGTTTTTT
d_call: NA; clone_size: NA; j_call: TRBJ1-2; v_call: TRBV6-5; cdr3_aa: CASSYSNLRGGYTF; cdr3_nt: TGTGCCAGCAGTTACTCGAATCTTCGGGGTGGCTACACCTTC
d_call: TRBD2; clone_size: NA; j_call: TRBJ2-2; v_call: TRBV5-3; cdr3_aa: CARSLAGGLWSGELFF; cdr3_nt: TGTGCCAGAAGCTTAGCGGGAGGACTCTGGTCCGGGGAGCTGTTTTTT
d_call: NA; clone_size: NA; j_call: TRBJ1-1; v_call: TRBV27; cdr3_aa: CASSSDQYDVAENTEAFF; cdr3_nt: TGTGCCAGCAGTTCCGACCAATACGACGTAGCGGAGAACACTGAAGCTTTCTTT
d_call: NA; clone_size: NA; j_call: TRBJ2-1; v_call: TRBV9; cdr3_aa: CASSVTEEEGHHNEQFF; cdr3_nt: TGTGCCAGCAGCGTTACAGAAGAGGAGGGCCACCACAATGAGCAGTTCTTC
d_call: TRBD2; clone_size: NA; j_call: TRBJ2-3; v_call: TRBV13; cdr3_aa: CASSLETVTSGRDTQYF; cdr3_nt: TGTGCCAGCAGCTTAGAAACTGTGACTAGCGGGAGGGATACGCAGTATTTT
d_call: TRBD1; clone_size: once; j_call: TRBJ1-6; v_call: TRBV12-3/TRBV12-4; cdr3_aa: CASSKNRGRYLHF; cdr3_nt: TGTGCCAGCAGTAAGAACAGGGGCCGCTATCTCCACTTT
d_call: TRBD2; clone_size: NA; j_call: TRBJ2-1; v_call: TRBV19; cdr3_aa: CASSITSGIYGEQFF; cdr3_nt: TGTGCCAGTAGTATAACTAGCGGGATATACGGTGAGCAGTTCTTC
d_call: NA; clone_size: NA; j_call: TRBJ1-5; v_call: TRBV7-9; cdr3_aa: CASSSTGGAQPQHF; cdr3_nt: TGTGCCAGCAGCTCGACGGGGGGCGCCCAGCCCCAGCATTTT
d_call: NA; clone_size: few; j_call: TRBJ2-3; v_call: TRBV2; cdr3_aa: CASSYDRSTDTQYF; cdr3_nt: TGTGCCAGCAGTTACGACAGGAGCACAGATACGCAGTATTTT
d_call: NA; clone_size: NA; j_call: TRBJ1-5; v_call: TRBV7-2; cdr3_aa: CASSLGPLGTGDQPQHF; cdr3_nt: TGTGCCAGCAGCTTAGGCCCGTTGGGAACGGGGGATCAGCCCCAGCATTTT
d_call: NA; clone_size: NA; j_call: TRBJ2-7; v_call: TRBV5-1; cdr3_aa: CASSPGGGLVYEQYF; cdr3_nt: TGCGCCAGCAGCCCTGGCGGGGGCTTAGTTTACGAGCAGTACTTC
d_call: TRBD2; clone_size: NA; j_call: TRBJ2-7; v_call: TRBV4-2; cdr3_aa: CASSPASGRYEQYF; cdr3_nt: TGTGCCAGCAGCCCGGCCAGCGGGAGGTACGAGCAGTACTTC
d_call: TRBD2; clone_size: NA; j_call: TRBJ2-3; v_call: TRBV4-1; cdr3_aa: CASSQQLAGGSDTQYF; cdr3_nt: TGCGCCAGCAGCCAGCAACTAGCGGGAGGTTCGGATACGCAGTATTTT
d_call: TRBD1; clone_size: NA; j_call: TRBJ1-2; v_call: TRBV6-2/TRBV6-3; cdr3_aa: CASSTTGGHGYTF; cdr3_nt: TGTGCCAGCAGCACGACAGGGGGGCATGGCTACACCTTC
d_call: NA; clone_size: once; j_call: TRBJ2-5; v_call: TRBV5-6; cdr3_aa: CASNLLTGEGKETQYF; cdr3_nt: TGTGCCAGCAATCTCCTGACGGGAGAGGGGAAAGAGACCCAGTACTTC
d_call: TRBD2; clone_size: NA; j_call: TRBJ2-2; v_call: TRBV15; cdr3_aa: CATSPAGDNTGELFF; cdr3_nt: TGTGCCACCAGCCCAGCGGGGGATAACACCGGGGAGCTGTTTTTT
d_call: NA; clone_size: NA; j_call: TRBJ1-1; v_call: TRBV4-3; cdr3_aa: CASSQGLGLRLAEAFF; cdr3_nt: TGCGCCAGCAGCCAAGGTCTGGGACTCCGTCTAGCTGAAGCTTTCTTT
d_call: NA; clone_size: once; j_call: TRBJ2-1; v_call: TRBV21-1; cdr3_aa: CASSLTAGQKYNEQFF; cdr3_nt: TGTGCCAGCAGCCTCACGGCGGGACAGAAGTACAATGAGCAGTTCTTC
d_call: TRBD2; clone_size: NA; j_call: TRBJ2-7; v_call: TRBV10-3; cdr3_aa: CAISNAGLAGSYEQYF; cdr3_nt: TGTGCCATCAGCAATGCGGGACTAGCGGGTTCCTACGAGCAGTACTTC